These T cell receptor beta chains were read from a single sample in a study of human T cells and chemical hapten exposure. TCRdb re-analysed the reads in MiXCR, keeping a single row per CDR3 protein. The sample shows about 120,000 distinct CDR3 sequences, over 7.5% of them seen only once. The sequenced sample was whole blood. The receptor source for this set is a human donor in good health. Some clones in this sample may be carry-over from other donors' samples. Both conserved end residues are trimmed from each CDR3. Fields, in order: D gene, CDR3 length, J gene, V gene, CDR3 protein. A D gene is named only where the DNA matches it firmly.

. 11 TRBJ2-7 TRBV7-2 ASSKGPEGEQY
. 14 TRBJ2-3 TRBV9 ASSVVGGGPTDTQY
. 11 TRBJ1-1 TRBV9 ASSVRWNTEAF
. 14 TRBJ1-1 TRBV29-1 SVEGGPGRMNTEAF
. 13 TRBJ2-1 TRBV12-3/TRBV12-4 ASSLASSGGSEQF
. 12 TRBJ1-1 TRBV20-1 SARIGPLNTEAF
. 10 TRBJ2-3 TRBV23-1 ARLQQILTQY
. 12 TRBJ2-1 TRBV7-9 ASSPPLDPSAQF
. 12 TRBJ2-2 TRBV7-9 ASSLAQVAGELF
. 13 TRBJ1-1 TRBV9 ASSVRTVMNSEAF
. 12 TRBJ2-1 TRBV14 ASSQLQVHNEQF
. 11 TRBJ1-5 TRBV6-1 ASSAVPNQPQH
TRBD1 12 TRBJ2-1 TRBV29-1 SVVRDRGINEQF
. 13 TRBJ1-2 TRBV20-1 SAPVSSGGDYGYT
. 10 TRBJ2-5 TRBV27 ASKSIQETQY
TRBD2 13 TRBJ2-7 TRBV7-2 ASSLGDLAGGEQY
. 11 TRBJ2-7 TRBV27 ASSPRTTYEQY
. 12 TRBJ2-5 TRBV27 ASSRPGLKETQY
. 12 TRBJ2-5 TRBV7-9 ASSPLLGEETQY
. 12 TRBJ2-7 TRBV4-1 ASSPRDYTYEQY
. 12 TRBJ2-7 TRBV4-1 ASSQGTDSYEQY
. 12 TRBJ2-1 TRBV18 ASSRGESYNEQF
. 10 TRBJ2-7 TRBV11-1 ASSSGFYEQY
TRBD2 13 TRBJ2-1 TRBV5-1 ASSFGLAKYNEQF
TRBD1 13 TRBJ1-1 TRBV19 ASSSRTGQNTEAF
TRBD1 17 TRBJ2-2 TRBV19 ASSLETGWGSSNTGELF
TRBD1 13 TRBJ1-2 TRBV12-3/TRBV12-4 ASSRQGARGYGYT
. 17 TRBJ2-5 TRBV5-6 ASTDGVTSPLFFWETQY
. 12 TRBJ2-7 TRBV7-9 ASSLEGPYYEQY
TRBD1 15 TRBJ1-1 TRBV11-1 ASSLLQGGQGLSEAF
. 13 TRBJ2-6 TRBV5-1 ASSLGEPGANVLT
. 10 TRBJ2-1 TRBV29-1 SAATSYNEQF
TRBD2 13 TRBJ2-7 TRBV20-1 SARLLAESSYEQY
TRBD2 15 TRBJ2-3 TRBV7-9 ASSLGWTSGSADTQY